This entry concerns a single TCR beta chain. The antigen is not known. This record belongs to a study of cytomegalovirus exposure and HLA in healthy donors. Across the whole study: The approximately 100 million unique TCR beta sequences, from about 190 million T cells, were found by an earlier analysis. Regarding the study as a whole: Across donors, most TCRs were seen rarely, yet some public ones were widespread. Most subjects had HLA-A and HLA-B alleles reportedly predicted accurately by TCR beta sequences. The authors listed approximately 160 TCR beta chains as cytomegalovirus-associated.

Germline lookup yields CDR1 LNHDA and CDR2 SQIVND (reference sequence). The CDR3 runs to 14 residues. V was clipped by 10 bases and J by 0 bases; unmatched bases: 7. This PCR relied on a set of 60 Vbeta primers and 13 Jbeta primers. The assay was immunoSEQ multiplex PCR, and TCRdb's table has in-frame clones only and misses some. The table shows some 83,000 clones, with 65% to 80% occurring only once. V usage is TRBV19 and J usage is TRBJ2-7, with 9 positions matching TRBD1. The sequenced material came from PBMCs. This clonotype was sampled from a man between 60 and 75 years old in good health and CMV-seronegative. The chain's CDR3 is CATSGTGSSYEQYF. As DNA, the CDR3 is TGTGCCACCTCCGGGACAGGGAGCTCCTACGAGCAGTACTTC.